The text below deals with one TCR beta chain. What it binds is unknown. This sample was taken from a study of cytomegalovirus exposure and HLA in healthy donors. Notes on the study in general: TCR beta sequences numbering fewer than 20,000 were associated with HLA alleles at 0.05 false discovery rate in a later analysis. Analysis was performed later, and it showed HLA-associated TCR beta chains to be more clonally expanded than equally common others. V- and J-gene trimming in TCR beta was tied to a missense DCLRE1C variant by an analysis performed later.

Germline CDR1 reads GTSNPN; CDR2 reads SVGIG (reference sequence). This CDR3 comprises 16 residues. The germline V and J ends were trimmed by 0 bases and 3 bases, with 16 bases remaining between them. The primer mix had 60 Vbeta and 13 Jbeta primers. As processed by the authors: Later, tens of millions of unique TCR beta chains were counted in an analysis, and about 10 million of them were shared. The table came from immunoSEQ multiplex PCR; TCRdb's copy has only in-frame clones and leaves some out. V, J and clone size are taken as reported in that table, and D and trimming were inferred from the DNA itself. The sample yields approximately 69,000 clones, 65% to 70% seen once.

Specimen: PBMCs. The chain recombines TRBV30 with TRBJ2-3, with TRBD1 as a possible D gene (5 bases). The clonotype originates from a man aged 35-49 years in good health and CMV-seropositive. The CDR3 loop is CAWSVQAHYGTDTQYF. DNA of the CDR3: TGTGCCTGGAGTGTACAGGCCCACTATGGGACAGATACGCAGTATTTT.